Each of the 26 T cell receptor beta chains below was sequenced from the same sample in a study of T cells in Graves' hyperthyroidism and ophthalmopathy. TCR beta CDR3 region amplification was performed from RNA transcripts. A first-round RT-PCR of the TCR CDR3 used the HTBI primer set. TCRdb processed the multiplex PCR reads anew with MiXCR; each CDR3 protein has one entry. The sample records about 260,000 distinct CDR3 sequences, around 25% being singletons. The material sequenced was blood. The source of these receptors is a man aged 35 to 55 with Graves' hyperthyroidism that later progressed to Graves' ophthalmopathy.

This clonotype has a count of ten or more. The rearrangement links TRBV27 to TRBJ2-7; 7 bases fit TRBD1. With 9 bases clipped from V and 5 bases from J, the junction kept 7 bases outside the gene matches. The CDR3 sequence is 12 residues long. In germline, CDR1 is MNHEY, CDR2 SMNVEV (reference sequence). This chain's CDR3 is CASADRADEQYF. Written as DNA, the CDR3 is TGTGCCAGTGCTGACAGGGCTGACGAGCAGTACTTC.

In this sample, this clonotype turned up many times. The V call is TRBV5-1, the J call TRBJ2-6; D is uncertain. CDR3 size: 16 residues. V lost 4 bases and J 4 bases, leaving 15 bases between the germline ends. From germline, CDR1 is SGHRS and CDR2 YFSETQ. This CDR3 reads CASSLSPVTGANVLTF. CDR3 coding DNA: TGCGCCAGCAGCCTTTCCCCGGTGACCGGGGCCAACGTCCTGACTTTC.

This clonotype was counted many times. The chain couples TRBV2 to TRBJ1-1, with a weak D call TRBD1 (6 bases). Trimming cost V 5 bases and J 7 bases, with 14 bases left between them. The CDR3 covers 13 residues. CDR1 and CDR2 (germline): SNHLY, FYNNEI. The CDR3 nucleotides are TGTGCCAGCAGTCCCAGGGGCCCGGATGAAGCTTTCTTT. Its translation is CASSPRGPDEAFF.

This clonotype has a count of ten or more. The CDR3 protein is CASSEAAWDRGYF. Here the CDR3 DNA reads TGTGCCAGCAGTGAAGCAGCCTGGGACAGGGGTTACTTC. The chain has TRBV6-1 and TRBJ2-7, with 10 bases aligning to TRBD1. There are 13 residues in the CDR3. Germline loops: CDR1 MNHNS, CDR2 SASEGT. The trim removed 0 bases at V and 13 bases at J, leaving 6 bases unmatched.

This clonotype showed up many times. The rearrangement joins TRBV30 to TRBJ2-7; either TRBD1 or TRBD2 may fit D (6 bases each). This CDR3 is 14 amino acids long. V was pared by 4 bases and J by 2 bases, with 15 bases between. Per the germline V gene, CDR1 is GTSNPN and CDR2 is SVGIG (reference sequence). As DNA, the CDR3 is TGTGCCTGGACAGGGGCGGGGAGAGCCTACGAGCAGTACTTC. Its protein is CAWTGAGRAYEQYF.

This clonotype occurred many times. This sequence joins TRBV5-1 and TRBJ2-5; D not certain. The germline CDR1 and CDR2 sequences are SGHRS and YFSETQ. The CDR3 totals 14 residues. V lost 1 base and J 2 bases, leaving 9 bases between the germline ends. DNA of the CDR3: TGCGCCAGCAGCTTGTCGGTCCAGCAAGAGACCCAGTACTTC. Translation gives CASSLSVQQETQYF.

This chain joins TRBV20-1 and TRBJ1-2; tentatively, D is TRBD1 (5 bases). Per germline, CDR1 DFQATT and CDR2 SNEGSKA (reference sequence). This CDR3 is 11 amino acids long. CDR3 sequence (DNA): TGCAGGGGGGGAGGAGTGGAGGGCTACACCTTC. Its translation: CRGGGVEGYTF.

The sample holds many counts of this clonotype. The chain uses TRBV7-3 and TRBJ2-2, with 9 bases aligning to TRBD1. The germline gives CDR1 SGHTA, CDR2 FQGTGA. This CDR3 has 15 residues. V lost 3 bases and J lost 6; bases outside the gene matches: 5. The CDR3 spells CASSFGTGFSGELFF. DNA of the CDR3: TGTGCCAGCAGCTTTGGGACAGGGTTCTCCGGGGAGCTGTTTTTT.

This clonotype showed up many times. CDR3 sequence (DNA): TGTGCCAGCGGTAGACTAGCGACACAAGAGACCCAGTACTTC. This encodes CASGRLATQETQYF. J is TRBJ2-5 and V is TRBV28; 8 bases match TRBD2. The CDR3 extends over 14 amino acids. Germline assignment: CDR1 MDHEN and CDR2 SYDVKM. V gave up 8 bases and J gave up 2 bases; unmatched junction bases: 7.

This clonotype was observed at least ten times. The gene calls are TRBV12-3 or TRBV12-4 and TRBJ2-2; TRBD1 matches 9 bases. This CDR3 contains 15 residues. The junction had 3 bases not matched to a gene; V was cut back by 3 bases and J by 4 bases. The CDR3 region has the DNA TGTGCCAGCAGTTTGACAGGGGGGGTCACCGGGGAGCTGTTTTTT. It translates to CASSLTGGVTGELFF.

The sample holds a few counts of this clonotype. V and J are TRBV12-3 or TRBV12-4 and TRBJ2-7; 10 bases map to TRBD1. J was trimmed by 4 bases and V by 5 bases; bases with no gene match: 5. The CDR3 consists of 14 residues. The CDR3 loop reads CASSPDRGRYEQYF. CDR3 nucleotide sequence: TGTGCCAGCAGTCCTGACAGGGGGCGGTACGAGCAGTACTTC.

This clonotype has a count of ten or more. This sequence joins TRBV3-1 and TRBJ1-5, with D possibly TRBD1 on 6 matching bases. The ends were cut back, 8 bases at V and 7 bases at J, with 9 bases in the middle. Germline CDR1 LGHDT, CDR2 YNNKEL (reference sequence). The CDR3 spans 11 residues. As DNA, the CDR3 is TGTGCCAGCGGGGGGCCCCAGCCCCAGCATTTT. It codes for CASGGPQPQHF.

This clonotype turned up a few times. A read error may explain this, as a much larger clone is one base away. Since the CDR3 does not end with the conserved phenylalanine or tryptophan, this likely comes from a read error. The chain recombines TRBV11-2 with TRBJ1-5; D unresolved. The CDR3 runs to 14 residues. Looked up from germline, CDR1 is SGHAT and CDR2 is FQNNGV. The V and J ends lost 3 bases and 0 bases respectively, with 6 bases between them. CDR3 region: CASSLTHSNQPQHY. CDR3 coding DNA: TGTGCCAGCAGCTTGACCCATAGCAATCAGCCCCAGCATTAT.

This clonotype was found many times. The chain combines TRBV28 with TRBJ2-5; D remains ambiguous. CDR3 size: 18 residues. Germline V lookup: CDR1 MDHEN, CDR2 SYDVKM. Trimming removed 4 bases at V and 2 bases at J, with 23 bases between. As DNA, the CDR3 is TGTGCCAGCAGTTACCCCACGGTTTCGCTACGGGCTCAAGAGACCCAGTACTTC. Residues: CASSYPTVSLRAQETQYF.

This clonotype was counted ten times or more. The genes are TRBV7-9 and TRBJ1-1; 7 bases fit TRBD1. Germline assignment: CDR1 SEHNR and CDR2 FQNEAQ (reference sequence). The CDR3 sequence is 17 residues long. V lost 7 bases, J lost 5 bases, and 19 bases stayed unmatched. CDR3 DNA sequence: TGTGCCAGCACCCAAGGTCGAAGCGTAGGGGGCGGTACTGAAGCTTTCTTT. Protein product: CASTQGRSVGGGTEAFF.

This clonotype has a single count. The chain uses TRBV9 and TRBJ2-7, with 7 bases that match TRBD2. The CDR3 extends over 14 amino acids. The germline V gene has CDR1 SGDLS and CDR2 YYNGEE. V lost 0 bases, J lost 3 bases, and 3 bases stayed unmatched. The chain's CDR3 is CASSVGTSDYEQYF. CDR3 nucleotide sequence: TGTGCCAGCAGCGTAGGAACTAGCGACTACGAGCAGTACTTC.

This clonotype was seen ten or more times. The chain links TRBV6-5 to TRBJ1-5, with 9 bases that match TRBD1. The CDR3 is 15 residues long. Germline V lookup: CDR1 MNHEY, CDR2 SVGAGI. Trimming cost V 6 bases and J 5 bases; bases outside gene matches: 8. For the CDR3, the DNA is TGTGCCAGCAGATCCGGGACAGGGATTTATCAGCCCCAGCATTTT. Translation: CASRSGTGIYQPQHF.

This clonotype was counted many times. This chain connects TRBV2 to TRBJ1-1, with D possibly TRBD1 on 6 matching bases. The CDR3 extends over 16 amino acids. Trimming cost V 7 bases and J 1 base, with 19 bases left between them. CDR1 and CDR2 (germline): SNHLY, FYNNEI. The CDR3 reads CASKAGAWNPNTEAFF. Here the CDR3 DNA reads TGTGCCAGCAAGGCAGGGGCCTGGAATCCGAACACTGAAGCTTTCTTT.

The sample holds many counts of this clonotype. The V gene is TRBV6-1, the J gene TRBJ1-1; D may be TRBD1 (5 bases). Germline V gene data show CDR1 as MNHNS and CDR2 as SASEGT. This CDR3 has 14 residues. V was trimmed by 5 bases and J by 1 base, leaving 11 bases between them. CDR3 sequence (DNA): TGTGCCAGCAGTACCGGACACAAGAACACTGAAGCTTTCTTT. Its protein is CASSTGHKNTEAFF.

This clonotype was found many times. This chain uses TRBV7-9 with TRBJ2-7, with TRBD2 as a possible D gene (6 bases). V was shortened by 7 bases and J by 6 bases, with 22 bases between the two germline ends. The germline gives CDR1 SEHNR, CDR2 FQNEAQ (reference sequence). This CDR3 has 15 residues. CDR3 amino acids: CASTPVPGVTSEQYF. The CDR3 nucleotides read TGTGCCAGCACCCCCGTCCCGGGAGTCACCTCCGAGCAGTACTTC.

At least ten counts were recorded for this clonotype. This rearrangement joins TRBV10-1 to TRBJ1-1; TRBD1 is a possible D gene (5 bases). CDR1 is WNHNN and CDR2 is SYGVQD in the germline V gene (reference sequence). Deletions cut 6 bases from V and 1 base from J, with 18 bases between. CDR3 length: 16 residues. CDR3 protein: CASSESRATGNTEAFF. The CDR3 DNA reads as TGCGCCAGCAGCGAAAGCCGCGCCACAGGGAACACTGAAGCTTTCTTT.

The chain recombines TRBV20-1 with TRBJ2-5; 8 bases are shared with TRBD2. The CDR3 loop spans 12 amino acids. The germline CDR1 and CDR2 sequences are DFQATT and SNEGSKA (reference sequence). V lost 6 bases and J lost 4; bases outside the gene matches: 4. The CDR3 DNA reads TGCAGTGCCCTCGGGAGGGGAGAGACCCAGTACTTC. Translation gives CSALGRGETQYF.

This clonotype was found a few times. The rearrangement joins TRBV12-5 to TRBJ2-5; 11 positions agree with TRBD2. V gave up 4 bases and J gave up 1 base; unmatched junction bases: 5. The CDR3 runs 16 residues. Per the germline V gene, CDR1 is LGHNT and CDR2 is FRNRAP. CDR3 loop: CASGWLSGRVQETQYF. CDR3 coding DNA: TGTGCTAGTGGTTGGCTTAGCGGGAGGGTCCAAGAGACCCAGTACTTC. The full variable domain, completed using reference TRBV12-5 and TRBJ2-5, is DARVTQTPRHKVTEMGQEVTMRCQPILGHNTVFWYRQTMMQGLELLAYFRNRAPLDDSGMPKDRFSAEMPDATLATLKIQPSEPRDSAVYFCASGWLSGRVQETQYFGPGTRLLVL.

The chain is built from TRBV28 and TRBJ2-5, with 9 bases aligning to TRBD2. The CDR3 loop spans 15 amino acids. V was pared by 6 bases and J by 13 bases, with 18 bases of the junction left unmatched. Germline CDR1 MDHEN, CDR2 SYDVKM. The CDR3 coding sequence is TGTGCCAGCAGAAATTACGAGGCGGGAGGGCCGATGGCGTACTTC. Its protein product is CASRNYEAGGPMAYF.

This clonotype was detected ten times or more. The chain links TRBV28 to TRBJ2-2; D is unclear. There are 17 residues in the CDR3. Trimming took 7 bases from V and 1 from J, leaving 19 bases between them. CDR1 is MDHEN, CDR2 SYDVKM, per germline. This CDR3 is CASTLDLGNLNTGELFF. CDR3 nucleotide sequence: TGTGCCAGCACCCTAGACCTAGGGAACCTGAACACCGGGGAGCTGTTTTTT. Based on the CDR3 plus reference TRBV28 and TRBJ2-2, the full variable domain is DVKVTQSSRYLVKRTGEKVFLECVQDMDHENMFWYRQDPGLGLRLIYFSYDVKMKEKGDIPEGYSVSREKKERFSLILESASTNQTSMYLCASTLDLGNLNTGELFFGEGSRLTVL.

This chain joins TRBV28 and TRBJ2-7; possible D gene TRBD2, 7 bases. From germline, CDR1 is MDHEN and CDR2 SYDVKM. Between the trimmed V and J ends, which lost 10 bases and 3 bases, there was a span of 19 bases. The CDR3 loop spans 14 amino acids. Written as DNA, the CDR3 is TGTGCCACCTCCGAGAGGGGGGGACGCTACGAGCAGTACTTC. Encoded protein: CATSERGGRYEQYF. Full variable domain (rest looked up from reference TRBV28 and TRBJ2-7): DVKVTQSSRYLVKRTGEKVFLECVQDMDHENMFWYRQDPGLGLRLIYFSYDVKMKEKGDIPEGYSVSREKKERFSLILESASTNQTSMYLCATSERGGRYEQYFGPGTRLTVT.